What follows are 26 T cell receptor beta chains derived from one specimen sequenced in a study of T-cell reconstitution after alpha-beta-depleted transplantation in children. Preparation of the TCRbeta library was carried out with unique molecular identifiers. TCRdb fed the PCR reads into MiXCR, producing one record per CDR3 protein. The table lists 550,000 to 600,000 distinct CDR3 sequences, roughly 24% of them singletons. The source material was PBMCs, mostly from graft donor cells, sampled 360 days after TCRalphabeta/CD19-depleted stem cell transplant. These receptors originate from a boy in the first two years of life who had a stem cell transplant for acute myeloid leukemia, so the T cells may come from the graft donor.

This clonotype has a count of ten or more. V is TRBV6-5 and J is TRBJ2-2, with D hard to call. CDR1 and CDR2 (germline): MNHEY, SVGAGI. The CDR3 is 16 amino acids. Trimming took 6 bases from V and 4 from J, leaving 18 bases between them. In nucleotides, the CDR3 is TGTGCCAGCAGGCCGGAGTGGGATCCGGGCACCGGGGAGCTGTTTTTT. Protein sequence: CASRPEWDPGTGELFF.

The table lists this clonotype with a few counts. J is TRBJ2-2 and V is TRBV30; D not resolved. The germline V and J ends were trimmed by 7 bases and 4 bases, with 16 bases remaining between them. The CDR3 is 14 residues long. Per the germline V gene, CDR1 is GTSNPN and CDR2 is SVGIG (reference sequence). The CDR3 reads CAFPRTRSTGELFF. The CDR3 nucleotides read TGTGCCTTTCCCCGCACGCGAAGCACCGGGGAGCTGTTTTTT. The full variable domain, in which reference TRBV30 and TRBJ2-2 provide the parts outside the CDR3, is SQTIHQWPATLVQPVGSPLSLECTVEGTSNPNLYWYRQAAGRGLQLLFYSVGIGQISSEVPQNLSASRPQDRQFILSSKKLLLSDSGFYLCAFPRTRSTGELFFGEGSRLTVL.

The chain combines TRBV29-1 with TRBJ1-4, with D hard to call. The V gene lost 7 bases and the J gene lost 4 bases, with 16 bases spanning the gap. CDR3 size: 14 residues. The germline gives CDR1 SQVTM, CDR2 ANQGSEA. In nucleotides, the CDR3 is TGCAGCGCCCTCGTCTCCGTTTATAATGAAAAACTGTTTTTT. Translated: CSALVSVYNEKLFF.

The J gene is TRBJ2-3, the V gene TRBV12-5; D possibly corresponds to TRBD2 (6 bases). Germline lookup yields CDR1 LGHNT and CDR2 FRNRAP. The V and J ends lost 2 bases and 2 bases respectively, with 17 bases between them. This CDR3 is 17 amino acids long. The CDR3 nucleotides are TGTGCTAGTGGTTTGTGGAGGGGTAATTATCCCACAGATACGCAGTATTTT. It codes for CASGLWRGNYPTDTQYF.

This clonotype was seen repeatedly, ten times or more. The chain uses TRBV12-3 or TRBV12-4 and TRBJ2-1; D remains ambiguous. The CDR3 length is 13 residues. V lost 3 bases to trimming and J lost 7 bases, with 10 bases between them. Here the CDR3 DNA reads TGTGCCAGCAGTTTTCGCTTTTTAAATGAGCAGTTCTTC. Protein: CASSFRFLNEQFF.

This clonotype was counted a few times. The rearrangement uses TRBV15 and TRBJ1-1; TRBD1 is a possible D gene (5 bases). V was clipped by 1 base and J by 3 bases, with 12 bases between them. The germline gives CDR1 LNHNV, CDR2 YYDKDF (reference sequence). The CDR3 consists of 15 residues. The CDR3 here is CATSRAGNGDTEAFF. DNA for the CDR3: TGTGCCACCAGCAGAGCAGGGAACGGGGACACTGAAGCTTTCTTT.

V gene TRBV12-3 or TRBV12-4 combines with J gene TRBJ2-1, with D unresolved. This CDR3 contains 15 residues. V lost 2 bases, J lost 0 bases, and 8 bases lay in between. The CDR3: CASSLSWSSYNEQFF. CDR3 DNA sequence: TGTGCCAGCAGTTTATCGTGGAGCTCCTACAATGAGCAGTTCTTC.

This clonotype has more than one count but fewer than ten. V and J are TRBV4-3 and TRBJ2-6, with 7 bases lining up with TRBD1. The V gene end was trimmed by 0 bases and the J gene end by 1 base; junction bases not matched to a gene: 6. The CDR3 is 18 residues long. The V gene's germline CDR1 is LGHNA and CDR2 YSLEER. The CDR3 spells CASSQERGRWSGANVLTF. The CDR3 region has the DNA TGCGCCAGCAGCCAAGAGAGGGGGCGGTGGTCTGGGGCCAACGTCCTGACTTTC.

The chain combines TRBV5-1 with TRBJ2-3, with TRBD2 identical over 7 bases. This CDR3 spans 16 amino acids. Trimming cost V 0 bases and J 2 bases; bases outside gene matches: 6. The germline gives CDR1 SGHRS, CDR2 YFSETQ. This chain's CDR3 is CASSLEVAGTTDTQYF. The DNA of the CDR3 is TGCGCCAGCAGCTTGGAAGTAGCGGGCACCACAGATACGCAGTATTTT.

The rearrangement links TRBV7-2 to TRBJ2-6; no firm D call. V was pared by 4 bases and J by 15 bases, with 13 bases between. The V gene's germline CDR1 is SGHTA and CDR2 FQGNSA. The CDR3 contains 12 residues. The CDR3 is CASSSWAKDLTF. The CDR3 DNA reads TGTGCCAGCAGCTCCTGGGCTAAGGACCTGACTTTC.

This clonotype was recorded many times. The rearrangement joins TRBV24-1 to TRBJ2-1; D remains ambiguous. Trimming removed 4 bases at V and 2 bases at J, with 11 bases between. The CDR3 spans 15 residues. Per the germline V gene, CDR1 is KGHDR and CDR2 is SFDVKD. The CDR3 region is CATSDPESTYNEQFF. The CDR3 DNA sequence: TGTGCCACCAGTGACCCGGAATCAACCTACAATGAGCAGTTCTTC.

There are many counts of this clonotype. This chain connects TRBV5-1 to TRBJ1-2; 7 positions agree with TRBD1. The V and J ends lost 3 bases and 0 bases, in that order; junction bases with no gene match: 2. Germline CDR1 SGHRS, CDR2 YFSETQ. The CDR3 is made up of 14 amino acids. The DNA for the CDR3 is TGCGCCAGCAGCTCCGGACAGGCTAACTATGGCTACACCTTC. Encoded protein: CASSSGQANYGYTF.

As DNA, the CDR3 is TGTGCCAGCAGGAGTAGCCAGAGCACAGATACGCAGTATTTT. This codes for CASRSSQSTDTQYF. V and J are TRBV7-3 and TRBJ2-3; D is uncertain. The CDR3 contains 14 residues. Trimming removed 6 bases from V and 0 bases from J, with 10 bases in between. Germline loops: CDR1 SGHTA, CDR2 FQGTGA.

The gene calls are TRBV7-9 and TRBJ2-2; a weak D match, TRBD2 (6 bases). CDR1 is SEHNR and CDR2 is FQNEAQ in the germline V gene (reference sequence). Between the trimmed V and J ends, which lost 5 bases and 1 base, there was a span of 17 bases. The CDR3 consists of 17 residues. The CDR3 DNA reads as TGTGCCAGCAGCAAACCCGGGAGCGGACAGAACACCGGGGAGCTGTTTTTT. It specifies CASSKPGSGQNTGELFF.

This clonotype was detected many times. The chain combines TRBV29-1 with TRBJ1-4; D may be TRBD1 (6 bases). Germline V gene sequence: CDR1 SQVTM, CDR2 ANQGSEA. Trimming pared 7 bases from V and 2 bases from J, leaving 8 bases between. The CDR3 is 12 residues long. CDR3 in amino acids: CSAGQTNEKLFF. CDR3 in DNA: TGCAGCGCCGGACAGACTAATGAAAAACTGTTTTTT.

V and J are TRBV29-1 and TRBJ2-1; 7 positions agree with TRBD1. This CDR3 contains 13 residues. Germline assignment: CDR1 SQVTM and CDR2 ANQGSEA. V shed 5 bases and J 4 bases; nucleotides not matched to a gene: 5. CDR3 in DNA: TGCAGCGTTAGACAGGGTTCGTACAATGAGCAGTTCTTC. Protein product: CSVRQGSYNEQFF.

This clonotype showed up many times. The V gene is TRBV11-2, the J gene TRBJ1-6; no clear D. Germline V CDR1 and CDR2: SGHAT, FQNNGV. V shed 3 bases and J shed 8 bases, with 14 bases lying between them. CDR3 length equals 15 residues. The CDR3 spells CASSLLSPLDSPLHF. CDR3 nucleotides: TGTGCCAGCAGCTTGTTGTCGCCTCTGGATTCACCCCTCCACTTT.

Many counts were recorded for this clonotype. The rearrangement uses TRBV20-1 and TRBJ2-7; TRBD1 agrees at 9 bases. From germline, CDR1 is DFQATT and CDR2 SNEGSKA (reference sequence). The CDR3 is 12 amino acids. Trimming took 6 bases from V and 3 from J; bases not matched to a gene: 3. The CDR3 is CSATGGRYEQYV. The CDR3 nucleotides are TGCAGTGCGACAGGGGGGCGCTACGAGCAGTACGTC.

In its sample, this clonotype was seen many times. The chain employs TRBV28 and TRBJ1-4; D uncertain. The germline V gene encodes CDR1 MDHEN and CDR2 SYDVKM. This CDR3 comprises 12 residues. Deletions cut 4 bases from V and 8 bases from J, with 8 bases between. CDR3 bases: TGTGCCAGCAGTTCCTCAGACGAAAAACTGTTTTTT. It encodes CASSSSDEKLFF.

The V gene is TRBV12-3 or TRBV12-4, the J gene TRBJ1-3; weak D call: TRBD1 (5 bases). The CDR3 runs 12 residues. V shed 8 bases and J shed 4 bases, with 9 bases lying between them. The CDR3 here is CASGRVGNTIYF. CDR3 coding DNA: TGTGCCAGCGGCAGGGTGGGAAACACCATATATTTT.

The J gene is TRBJ2-7, the V gene TRBV10-3, with 7 nucleotides matching TRBD1. The CDR3 runs to 12 residues. V lost 8 bases and J lost 1; bases outside the gene matches: 2. CDR1 and CDR2 from the germline V gene are ENHRY and SYGVKD. The CDR3 DNA sequence: TGTGCCATCGGGGACAGATCCTACGAGCAGTACTTC. Translation gives CAIGDRSYEQYF.

This clonotype has a handful of counts. The rearrangement joins TRBV12-3 or TRBV12-4 to TRBJ2-1, with 9 bases fitting TRBD1. The ends lost 8 bases at V and 6 bases at J; junction bases unmatched: 8. The CDR3 loop spans 14 amino acids. CDR3 nucleotide sequence: TGTGCCAGCGCCCCGGGACAGGGATTCAATGAGCAGTTCTTC. Protein sequence: CASAPGQGFNEQFF.

This clonotype was detected ten times or more. V is TRBV11-3 and J is TRBJ1-5; possible D gene TRBD1, 5 bases. Germline CDR1 SGHNT, CDR2 YENEEA. Trimming cost V 2 bases and J 3 bases, with 14 bases left between them. The CDR3 is 16 amino acids. The CDR3 reads CASSLYGPGDNQPQHF. CDR3 coding DNA: TGTGCCAGCAGCTTATATGGGCCGGGGGACAATCAGCCCCAGCATTTT.

Notes on this clonotype: Without the conserved terminal phenylalanine or tryptophan, this CDR3 likely stems from a read error. V is TRBV4-3 and J is TRBJ1-2; D call uncertain. CDR1 and CDR2 from the germline V gene are LGHNA and YSLEER. This CDR3 region has 14 residues. V lost 0 bases and J lost 2, with 7 bases in between. As DNA, the CDR3 is TGCGCCAGCAGCCAAGACCCCGGCAACTATGGCTACACCTGC. It encodes CASSQDPGNYGYTC.

This clonotype has a count of ten or more. This chain links TRBV6-5 with TRBJ2-4, with D tentatively TRBD1 or TRBD2 (5 bases each). Germline V gives CDR1 MNHEY, CDR2 SVGAGI. V gave up 0 bases and J gave up 3 bases, with 9 bases separating them. This CDR3 comprises 15 residues. For the CDR3, the DNA is TGTGCCAGCAGTTACTCGAGTGGGGGCAAAAACATTCAGTACTTC. Protein sequence: CASSYSSGGKNIQYF.

The chain has TRBV29-1 and TRBJ2-3; D tentatively fits TRBD1 or TRBD2 (6 bases each). V gave up 0 bases and J gave up 2 bases, with 15 bases separating them. Germline CDR1 is SQVTM and CDR2 is ANQGSEA. The CDR3 extends over 16 amino acids. The CDR3 is CSVEDLGGLHTDTQYF. CDR3 in DNA: TGCAGCGTTGAAGATCTGGGGGGCCTACACACAGATACGCAGTATTTT.